This passage covers 14 T cell receptor beta chains from one sample sequenced in a study of spatial heterogeneity in lung cancer. Study-wide results and limits: Tumor mutation count correlated with how many alpha and beta TCRs expanded intratumorally.

Their specific antigens are unknown. The time point is: sample taken at primary tumor resection. One entry per CDR3 protein, called by TCRdb with MiXCR from the 5' RACE reads. The table records some 9,800 distinct CDR3 sequences, 4% to 6% of them present only once. This material consisted of lung tumor tissue, taken at surgery. These receptors came from a female donor with early-stage non-small cell lung cancer.

The chain couples TRBV24-1 to TRBJ1-2, with a tentative D call TRBD1 (5 bases). This CDR3 has 14 residues. In germline, CDR1 is KGHDR, CDR2 SFDVKD. The V end was cut by 3 bases, the J end by 12 bases, with 19 bases between. The CDR3 loop reads CATSDKGDVGGHTF. CDR3 DNA: TGTGCCACCAGTGATAAAGGGGATGTAGGAGGCCACACCTTC.

This clonotype has more than one count but fewer than ten. V usage is TRBV18 and J usage is TRBJ2-5, with 8 bases matching TRBD1. The CDR3 is 13 amino acids. With 3 bases clipped from V and 3 bases from J, the junction kept 0 bases outside the gene matches. Germline CDR1 reads KGHSH; CDR2 reads LQKENI. As DNA, the CDR3 is TGTGCCAGCTCACCGGGACAGGAAGAGACCCAGTACTTC. Translated: CASSPGQEETQYF.

V usage is TRBV20-1 and J usage is TRBJ2-3; D gene uncertain. Germline lookup yields CDR1 DFQATT and CDR2 SNEGSKA (reference sequence). The CDR3 is 12 residues long. Trimming cost V 0 bases and J 4 bases, with 5 bases left between them. CDR3 nucleotide sequence: TGCAGTGCTAGAGATAACCCAGATACGCAGTATTTT. This sequence encodes CSARDNPDTQYF.

This clonotype has ten or more counts. The chain has TRBV9 and TRBJ2-1, with 7 bases aligning to TRBD2. From germline, CDR1 is SGDLS and CDR2 YYNGEE. Germline trimming cut 0 bases from V and 5 bases from J; bases unmatched to any gene: 5. This CDR3 is built from 15 residues. For the CDR3, the DNA is TGTGCCAGCAGCGTAGCAGCGGGATCCCACAATGAGCAGTTCTTC. The encoded protein is CASSVAAGSHNEQFF.

This clonotype is medium-sized by share. V is TRBV18 and J is TRBJ1-1; no clear D. Germline V CDR1 and CDR2: KGHSH, LQKENI. This CDR3 is 12 amino acids long. With 3 bases removed from V and 8 bases from J, the gap between germline ends came to 10 bases. DNA of the CDR3: TGTGCCAGCTCACCGGACCTTCTCGAAGCTTTCTTT. This codes for CASSPDLLEAFF.

This clonotype was picked up many times. CDR3 nucleotide sequence: TGCGCCAGCAGCTTGATGGGAGATACGCAGTATTTT. Protein sequence: CASSLMGDTQYF. This chain links TRBV5-1 with TRBJ2-3; D is undetermined. This CDR3 region has 12 residues. V dropped 1 base and J dropped 5 bases, with 5 bases sitting between them. Germline lookup yields CDR1 SGHRS and CDR2 YFSETQ. Based on the CDR3 plus reference TRBV5-1 and TRBJ2-3, the full variable domain is KAGVTQTPRYLIKTRGQQVTLSCSPISGHRSVSWYQQTPGQGLQFLFEYFSETQRNKGNFPGRFSGRQFSNSRSEMNVSTLELGDSALYLCASSLMGDTQYFGPGTRLTVL.

The genes are TRBV11-2 and TRBJ2-1; 8 nucleotides line up with TRBD2. Germline-derived CDR1 and CDR2 are SGHAT and FQNNGV. This CDR3 comprises 15 residues. J lost 1 base, V lost 6 bases, and 5 bases had no gene match. DNA for the CDR3: TGTGCCAGCAGTGGAAGCGGGAGTTCCTACAATGAGCAGTTCTTC. This gives the protein CASSGSGSSYNEQFF.

This clonotype was observed many times. The chain combines TRBV18 with TRBJ1-1; possibly TRBD1 for D (5 bases). CDR1 and CDR2 from the germline V gene are KGHSH and LQKENI. Trimming took 4 bases from V and 2 from J, leaving 14 bases between them. The CDR3 is 15 amino acids. CDR3 in amino acids: CASSQGGGANTEAFF. The CDR3 coding sequence is TGTGCCAGCTCACAAGGTGGAGGGGCCAACACTGAAGCTTTCTTT.

The gene calls are TRBV3-1 and TRBJ2-3, with TRBD2 identical over 9 bases. The CDR3 length is 18 residues. Germline CDR1 and CDR2: LGHDT and YNNKEL (reference sequence). The J segment lost 0 bases and the V segment lost 0 bases, leaving 7 bases of the junction unmatched. The CDR3 loop is CASSQEVSSGASTDTQYF. The CDR3 nucleotides read TGTGCCAGCAGCCAAGAGGTCTCTAGCGGGGCTAGCACAGATACGCAGTATTTT.

This clonotype was seen at least ten times. This rearrangement joins TRBV5-1 to TRBJ2-1; possibly TRBD2 for D (6 bases). The CDR3 is 16 residues long. V shed 5 bases and J shed 0 bases, with 15 bases lying between them. The V gene's germline CDR1 is SGHRS and CDR2 YFSETQ. DNA of the CDR3: TGCGCCAGCAGTTCAGTCCTAGCGCTCTCCTACAATGAGCAGTTCTTC. Its translation: CASSSVLALSYNEQFF.

This clonotype was counted ten times or more. The chain combines TRBV29-1 with TRBJ1-5; unclear D gene. CDR1 and CDR2 from the germline V gene are SQVTM and ANQGSEA. The V end lost 7 bases, the J end lost 10 bases, and 8 bases lay between the germline ends. The CDR3 covers 9 residues. CDR3 sequence (DNA): TGCAGCGAACGGAGCCCCCAGCATTTT. This codes for CSERSPQHF.

This clonotype was found many times. The V and J genes are TRBV20-1 and TRBJ2-7, with D perhaps matching TRBD1 or TRBD2 (5 bases each). In germline, CDR1 is DFQATT, CDR2 SNEGSKA (reference sequence). V was pared by 6 bases and J by 2 bases, with 11 bases between. The CDR3 consists of 12 residues. CDR3 amino acids: CSAAGTAYEQYF. DNA for the CDR3: TGCAGTGCAGCAGGGACCGCCTACGAGCAGTACTTC.

This clonotype has a count of ten or more. V usage is TRBV19 and J usage is TRBJ1-2; unclear D gene. V lost 5 bases and J 4 bases, leaving 5 bases between the germline ends. The CDR3 spans 11 residues. Germline V lookup: CDR1 LNHDA, CDR2 SQIVND (reference sequence). The CDR3 DNA reads as TGTGCCAGTAGTGGCGGCTATGGCTACACCTTC. Translating it yields CASSGGYGYTF.

V is TRBV20-1 and J is TRBJ2-7, with 9 bases matching TRBD2. CDR3 size: 17 residues. With 5 bases clipped from V and 3 bases from J, the junction kept 17 bases outside the gene matches. Germline CDR1 is DFQATT and CDR2 is SNEGSKA (reference sequence). This CDR3 reads CSAADTLAGRGFYEQYF. As DNA, the CDR3 is TGCAGTGCTGCGGACACCCTAGCGGGGAGGGGGTTCTACGAGCAGTACTTC.